This paragraph covers one TCR beta chain sequence. As yet, its antigen is unknown. Regarding donors, all were healthy bone marrow donors. This entry belongs to a study of cytomegalovirus exposure and HLA in healthy donors. Use of 60 Vbeta and 13 Jbeta primers characterized the PCR. Clones were read by immunoSEQ multiplex PCR, and TCRdb kept only the in-frame ones, dropping some. The sample shows around 180,000 clones, approximately 88% of them seen only once. Study observations and caveats: Trimming of TCR beta V- and J-genes showed a link, identified in a later analysis, to a missense DCLRE1C variant.

The origin of this receptor is a boy aged 2 to 9 in good health and CMV-seronegative. The sample was PBMCs.

CDR3 nucleotide sequence: TGTGCCAGTGGGGACCCGGACAGCTCCTACAATGAGCAGTTCTTC. It is translated as CASGDPDSSYNEQFF. The rearrangement joins TRBV5-4 to TRBJ2-1; tentatively, D is TRBD1 (6 bases). Germline CDR1 SGHNT, CDR2 YYREEE (reference sequence). This CDR3 has 15 amino acids. V was cut by 8 bases and J by 0 bases, with 15 bases left in between.